This T cell receptor beta chain originates from a study of T cell changes during pregnancy in multiple sclerosis. Produced via immunoSEQ multiplex PCR; TCRdb's table is partial and in-frame only. The sample contains some 70,000 clones, around 94% of which appear only once. The receptor comes from a female donor in good health, enrolled as a control in a pregnancy study. The sequences come from CD8+ T cells from peripheral blood mononuclear cells, collected in the third trimester of pregnancy.

CDR3 protein: CASSSGQADMYGYTF. The CDR3 nucleotides read TGTGCCAGCAGCTCCGGACAAGCAGATATGTATGGCTACACCTTC. The J gene is TRBJ1-2, the V gene TRBV5-6; possible D gene TRBD1, 5 bases. Per germline, CDR1 SGHDT and CDR2 YYEEEE. CDR3 length equals 15 residues. V was trimmed by 3 bases and J by 5 bases, leaving 17 bases between them.